One sample yielded the 27 T cell receptor beta chains listed below, sequenced in a study of beta chain features in type 1 diabetes. Study observations and caveats: All four CD4+ subsets of Type 1 diabetes patients contained TCRB CDR3s that were moderately but significantly shorter.

The whole isolated RNA underwent reverse transcription, so sequencing captured expressed TCRB transcripts. The repertoire was sequenced with immunoSEQ multiplex PCR; TCRdb's copy has only in-frame clones and lacks some. The top ten clones hold around 0.017% of a sample with a few hundred thousand clones, approximately 11% of them seen once. Their antigens remain unidentified. The material sequenced was naive CD4+ T cells from blood. The receptor source for this set is a man aged 25-40 years with type 1 diabetes.

This clone has a handful of counts. The chain couples TRBV18 to TRBJ2-7; 8 bases agree with TRBD1. V gave up 3 bases and J gave up 3 bases; unmatched junction bases: 7. The CDR3 is 15 amino acids. Germline CDR1 and CDR2: KGHSH and LQKENI. The CDR3 region is CASSPAAQGVYEQYF. Written as DNA, the CDR3 is TGTGCCAGCTCACCCGCGGCACAGGGGGTCTACGAGCAGTACTTC.

The sample holds a few counts of this clone. This chain joins TRBV4-1 and TRBJ2-1; D possibly corresponds to TRBD2 (6 bases). The V gene's germline CDR1 is MGHRA and CDR2 YSYEKL. The CDR3 length is 14 residues. Trimming left V 5 bases short and J 6 bases short, with 14 bases between. The CDR3 bases are TGCGCCAGCAGCACCCCCGGACTACCCAATGAGCAGTTCTTC. Protein product: CASSTPGLPNEQFF.

The chain uses TRBV4-3 and TRBJ2-1, with 11 bases aligning to TRBD1. With 6 bases clipped from V and 6 bases from J, the junction kept 10 bases outside the gene matches. The CDR3 is 16 amino acids. Germline-derived CDR1 and CDR2 are LGHNA and YSLEER. The CDR3 coding sequence is TGCGCCAGCAGTCCCCAGGGGACAGGGGGGTTCAATGAGCAGTTCTTC. This sequence encodes CASSPQGTGGFNEQFF.

This clone came up a few times. The chain carries TRBV18 and TRBJ1-5; the match to TRBD1 covers 9 bases. The CDR3 is made up of 15 amino acids. Losses at the gene ends were 6 bases for V and 2 bases for J; bases not matched to a gene: 5. The germline CDR1 and CDR2 sequences are KGHSH and LQKENI. CDR3 nucleotides: TGTGCCAGCTCCTTACAGGGGGCCGGCAATCAGCCCCAGCATTTT. Its translation is CASSLQGAGNQPQHF.

The CDR3 is CASSLDRALKKLFF. Here the CDR3 DNA reads TGTGCCAGCAGTTTAGACAGGGCCCTGAAGAAACTGTTTTTT. The chain recombines TRBV28 with TRBJ1-4, with 7 bases identical to TRBD1. Germline CDR1 MDHEN, CDR2 SYDVKM. The CDR3 contains 14 residues. With 2 bases clipped from V and 11 bases from J, the junction kept 8 bases outside the gene matches. The whole variable domain, filled in from reference TRBV28 and TRBJ1-4, reads DVKVTQSSRYLVKRTGEKVFLECVQDMDHENMFWYRQDPGLGLRLIYFSYDVKMKEKGDIPEGYSVSREKKERFSLILESASTNQTSMYLCASSLDRALKKLFFGSGTQLSVL.

V is TRBV4-1 and J is TRBJ2-1; D remains unclear. With 0 bases removed from V and 10 bases from J, the gap between germline ends came to 10 bases. CDR3 length: 13 residues. Germline CDR1 MGHRA, CDR2 YSYEKL. CDR3 residues: CASSQDAAREQFF. The DNA of the CDR3 is TGCGCCAGCAGCCAAGATGCCGCTAGGGAGCAGTTCTTC.

This clone was seen more than once but under ten times. V usage is TRBV6-5 and J usage is TRBJ2-1, with D perhaps TRBD2 (6 bases). Trimming removed 7 bases at V and 0 bases at J, with 13 bases between. The V gene's germline CDR1 is MNHEY and CDR2 SVGAGI. The CDR3 spans 15 residues. The CDR3 nucleotides read TGTGCCAGCATTCCCCGGGGGAGCTCCTACAATGAGCAGTTCTTC. Amino acids: CASIPRGSSYNEQFF.

The CDR3 protein is CASSASGGAGDTQYF. The DNA of the CDR3 is TGTGCCAGCAGCGCTAGCGGGGGGGCTGGAGATACGCAGTATTTT. The J gene is TRBJ2-3, the V gene TRBV4-2, with 12 nucleotides matching TRBD2. V lost 5 bases and J lost 5; bases outside the gene matches: 5. Germline CDR1 LGHNA, CDR2 YNFKEQ. The CDR3 totals 15 residues.

This chain connects TRBV25-1 to TRBJ2-1, with 9 positions matching TRBD1. The germline V gene encodes CDR1 MGHDK and CDR2 SYGVNS. V trimming: 3 bases; J trimming: 8 bases; junction bases outside the gene matches: 17. This CDR3 comprises 18 residues. CDR3 bases: TGTGCCAGCAGTGACTCAAACCCCGGGACAGGGAGGTTGGATGAGCAGTTCTTC. The encoded protein is CASSDSNPGTGRLDEQFF.

The sample holds one count of this clone. J is TRBJ2-1 and V is TRBV7-2; 10 positions match TRBD2. The CDR3 is 15 residues long. Germline lookup yields CDR1 SGHTA and CDR2 FQGNSA. V lost 3 bases to trimming and J lost 4 bases; unmatched junction nucleotides: 3. In DNA form, the CDR3 reads TGTGCCAGCAGCTTGCAAGCGGGGGGGTACAATGAGCAGTTCTTC. This codes for CASSLQAGGYNEQFF.

The V call is TRBV4-3, the J call TRBJ1-6, with D tentatively TRBD1 (6 bases). Per germline, CDR1 LGHNA and CDR2 YSLEER. V was shortened by 4 bases and J by 0 bases, with 13 bases between the two germline ends. The CDR3 length is 17 residues. CDR3 sequence (DNA): TGCGCCAGCAGCCCAGGACAGATGAGCTCCTATAATTCACCCCTCCACTTT. As protein: CASSPGQMSSYNSPLHF.

This clone was counted a few times. CDR3 sequence reads: CASGQDRGTDTQYF. In DNA, the CDR3 is TGCGCCAGCGGACAGGACAGAGGGACAGATACGCAGTATTTT. This chain uses TRBV5-1 with TRBJ2-3, with 7 bases that match TRBD1. V dropped 7 bases and J dropped 3; count of bases not matched to a gene: 8. Per germline, CDR1 SGHRS and CDR2 YFSETQ. This CDR3 region has 14 residues.

The sample holds a few counts of this clone. The V call is TRBV5-1, the J call TRBJ2-5; 13 nucleotides agree with TRBD2. Germline CDR1 and CDR2: SGHRS and YFSETQ. The CDR3 consists of 15 residues. Germline trimming cut 4 bases from V and 4 bases from J; bases unmatched to any gene: 4. The CDR3 nucleotides are TGCGCCAGCAGCCCGGGACTAGCGGGGACAGAGACCCAGTACTTC. It specifies CASSPGLAGTETQYF.

This clone was seen only a few times. This chain uses TRBV25-1 with TRBJ2-7; a possible D gene is TRBD2 (5 bases). The CDR3 has 13 amino acids. V lost 7 bases to trimming and J lost 0 bases, with 10 bases between them. The V gene's germline CDR1 is MGHDK and CDR2 SYGVNS. This chain's CDR3 is CASTPRGSYEQYF. In DNA form, the CDR3 reads TGTGCCAGCACTCCACGGGGCTCCTACGAGCAGTACTTC.

The chain recombines TRBV6-5 with TRBJ1-1; tentative D call: TRBD1 (5 bases). The germline gives CDR1 MNHEY, CDR2 SVGAGI. This CDR3 has 13 amino acids. V shed 0 bases and J shed 10 bases, with 12 bases lying between them. DNA of the CDR3: TGTGCCAGCAGTTACTCGCCCTTGGGGGGAGCTTTCTTT. Its protein is CASSYSPLGGAFF.

V usage is TRBV6-5 and J usage is TRBJ1-4; D possibly corresponds to TRBD1 (5 bases). Germline CDR1 and CDR2: MNHEY and SVGAGI. V shed 4 bases and J shed 8 bases, with 14 bases lying between them. The CDR3 spans 14 residues. CDR3 coding DNA: TGTGCCAGCAGTTCCAGGGTATCAGGCGAAAAACTGTTTTTT. This codes for CASSSRVSGEKLFF.

The chain joins TRBV2 to TRBJ2-5, with a possible D match to TRBD2 (5 bases). This CDR3 has 14 amino acids. V was cut by 4 bases and J by 4 bases, with 13 bases left in between. The V gene's germline CDR1 is SNHLY and CDR2 FYNNEI. The chain's CDR3 is CASSVNGVGETQYF. The CDR3 DNA is TGTGCCAGCAGTGTTAACGGGGTCGGAGAGACCCAGTACTTC.

This rearrangement joins TRBV9 to TRBJ2-3; D is undetermined. Trimming shortened V by 0 bases and J by 6 bases, and 11 bases separated the two germline ends. CDR3 length: 14 amino acids. CDR1 SGDLS and CDR2 YYNGEE come from the germline V gene. The CDR3, as DNA: TGTGCCAGCAGCGTAGGGAGAGCGCGGGATACGCAGTATTTT. Translation: CASSVGRARDTQYF.

This clone has just a few counts. V gene TRBV9 combines with J gene TRBJ1-1; D gene unclear. The CDR3 has 13 amino acids. Trimming shortened V by 0 bases and J by 0 bases, and 3 bases separated the two germline ends. The V gene's germline CDR1 is SGDLS and CDR2 YYNGEE. The CDR3: CASSVAMNTEAFF. The CDR3 nucleotides are TGTGCCAGCAGCGTAGCCATGAACACTGAAGCTTTCTTT.

The sample holds a few counts of this clone. The chain employs TRBV5-4 and TRBJ2-2; D might be TRBD2 (7 bases). The V gene's germline CDR1 is SGHNT and CDR2 YYREEE (reference sequence). CDR3 length: 16 residues. The V gene lost 3 bases and the J gene lost 4 bases, with 16 bases spanning the gap. CDR3 loop: CASSSRGGSSTGELFF. CDR3 in DNA: TGTGCCAGCAGCTCGAGGGGGGGTTCGTCCACCGGGGAGCTGTTTTTT.

This clone turned up a few times. The rearrangement links TRBV5-6 to TRBJ2-3; possible D gene TRBD1, 5 bases. V gave up 0 bases and J gave up 0 bases, with 5 bases separating them. In germline, CDR1 is SGHDT, CDR2 YYEEEE. The CDR3 loop spans 14 amino acids. DNA of the CDR3: TGTGCCAGCAGCTTGGGACAGAGCACAGATACGCAGTATTTT. Amino acid sequence: CASSLGQSTDTQYF.

The V gene is TRBV5-6, the J gene TRBJ2-7; TRBD1 matches 8 bases. The length of the CDR3 is 16 residues. Germline V gives CDR1 SGHDT, CDR2 YYEEEE. V was pared by 2 bases and J by 7 bases, with 14 bases of the junction left unmatched. As DNA, the CDR3 is TGTGCCAGCAGCTTACCCGGGACAGGCGGGGTTCGTGAGCAGTACTTC. Translation: CASSLPGTGGVREQYF.

This clone was recorded a few times. The chain is built from TRBV4-1 and TRBJ2-1, with D tentatively TRBD2 (6 bases). The ends were cut back, 0 bases at V and 5 bases at J, with 20 bases in the middle. The germline gives CDR1 MGHRA, CDR2 YSYEKL. This CDR3 spans 18 amino acids. In nucleotides, the CDR3 is TGCGCCAGCAGCCAAGATGGGGGACTCCCCTCTTCAAACAATGAGCAGTTCTTC. It translates to CASSQDGGLPSSNNEQFF.

The chain joins TRBV7-9 to TRBJ1-2; weak D call: TRBD1 (6 bases). Germline CDR1 is SEHNR and CDR2 is FQNEAQ (reference sequence). V lost 4 bases to trimming and J lost 4 bases, with 19 bases between them. This CDR3 region has 16 residues. The DNA of the CDR3 is TGTGCCAGCAGCTCGAATCCAGGGGCTGAGGGCTATGGCTACACCTTC. Protein: CASSSNPGAEGYGYTF. Complete variable domain (other parts from reference TRBV7-9 and TRBJ1-2): DTGVSQNPRHKITKRGQNVTFRCDPISEHNRLYWYRQTLGQGPEFLTYFQNEAQLEKSRLLSDRFSAERPKGSFSTLEIQRTEQGDSAMYLCASSSNPGAEGYGYTFGSGTRLTVV.

This clone was seen more than once but under ten times. This chain joins TRBV7-9 and TRBJ2-5; the match to TRBD2 covers 10 bases. The trim removed 3 bases at V and 4 bases at J, leaving 8 bases unmatched. CDR3 length: 16 amino acids. Germline V gene data show CDR1 as SEHNR and CDR2 as FQNEAQ (reference sequence). CDR3: CASSFGSGLARETQYF. In nucleotides, the CDR3 is TGTGCCAGCAGCTTCGGGTCGGGACTAGCGCGAGAGACCCAGTACTTC.

This clone was detected only a few times. The rearrangement uses TRBV9 and TRBJ2-7; a possible D gene is TRBD2 (6 bases). Trimming removed 4 bases at V and 3 bases at J, with 14 bases between. The CDR3 is 14 residues long. CDR1 and CDR2 (germline): SGDLS, YYNGEE. CDR3 DNA: TGTGCCAGCAGCCCCGGGAGTTCAGGCTACGAGCAGTACTTC. This gives the protein CASSPGSSGYEQYF.

This clone was seen a handful of times. In nucleotides, the CDR3 is TGTGCCAGCAGCATGGGACAGGGAGGGAGCTACAATGAGCAGTTCTTC. This gives the protein CASSMGQGGSYNEQFF. V and J are TRBV7-3 and TRBJ2-1; 9 bases align to TRBD1. The length of the CDR3 is 16 residues. The germline V gene encodes CDR1 SGHTA and CDR2 FQGTGA. Germline trimming cut 5 bases from V and 3 bases from J; bases unmatched to any gene: 8.